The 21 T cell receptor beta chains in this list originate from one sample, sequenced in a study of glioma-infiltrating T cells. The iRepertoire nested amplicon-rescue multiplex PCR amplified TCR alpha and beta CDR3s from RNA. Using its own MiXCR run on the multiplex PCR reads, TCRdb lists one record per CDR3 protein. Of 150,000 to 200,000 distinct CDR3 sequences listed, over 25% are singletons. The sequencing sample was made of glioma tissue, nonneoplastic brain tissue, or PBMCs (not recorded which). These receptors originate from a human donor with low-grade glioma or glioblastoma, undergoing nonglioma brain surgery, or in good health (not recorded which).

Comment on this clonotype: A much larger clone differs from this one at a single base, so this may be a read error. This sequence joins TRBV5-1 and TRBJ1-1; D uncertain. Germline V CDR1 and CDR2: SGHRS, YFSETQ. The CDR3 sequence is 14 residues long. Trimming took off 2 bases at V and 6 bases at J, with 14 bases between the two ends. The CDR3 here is CASSLKQWAAEAFF. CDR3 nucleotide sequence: TGCGCCAGCAGCTTAAAACAGTGGGCGGCTGAAGCTTTCTTT.

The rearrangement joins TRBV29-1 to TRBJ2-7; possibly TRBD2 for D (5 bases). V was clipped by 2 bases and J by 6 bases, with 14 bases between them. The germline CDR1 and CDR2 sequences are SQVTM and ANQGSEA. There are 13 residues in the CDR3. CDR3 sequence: CSVETRSGGEQYF. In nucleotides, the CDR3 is TGCAGCGTTGAAACAAGGTCCGGAGGCGAGCAGTACTTC.

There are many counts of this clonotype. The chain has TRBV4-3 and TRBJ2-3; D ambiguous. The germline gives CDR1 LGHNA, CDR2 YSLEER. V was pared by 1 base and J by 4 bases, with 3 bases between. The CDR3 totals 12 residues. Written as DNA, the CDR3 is TGCGCCAGCAGCCAAGTCCCAGATACGCAGTATTTT. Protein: CASSQVPDTQYF.

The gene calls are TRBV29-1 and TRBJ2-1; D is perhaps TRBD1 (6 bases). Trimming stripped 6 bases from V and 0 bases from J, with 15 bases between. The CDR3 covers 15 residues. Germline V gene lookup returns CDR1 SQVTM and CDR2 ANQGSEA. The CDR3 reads CSVGRDISSYNEQFF. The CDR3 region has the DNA TGCAGCGTCGGTAGGGACATTAGCTCCTACAATGAGCAGTTCTTC.

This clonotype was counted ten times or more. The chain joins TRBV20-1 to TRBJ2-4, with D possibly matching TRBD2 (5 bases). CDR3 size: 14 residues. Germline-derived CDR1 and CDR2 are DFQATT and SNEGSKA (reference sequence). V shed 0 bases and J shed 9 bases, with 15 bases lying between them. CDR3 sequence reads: CSARDVALEGIQYF. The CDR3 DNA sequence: TGCAGTGCTAGAGATGTCGCGCTAGAGGGCATTCAGTACTTC.

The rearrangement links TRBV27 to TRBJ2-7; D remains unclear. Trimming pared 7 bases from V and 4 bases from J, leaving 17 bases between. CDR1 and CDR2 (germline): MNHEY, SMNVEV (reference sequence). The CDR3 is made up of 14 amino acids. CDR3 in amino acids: CASNSTEEGYEQYF. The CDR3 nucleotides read TGTGCCAGCAACTCCACAGAGGAAGGGTACGAGCAGTACTTC.

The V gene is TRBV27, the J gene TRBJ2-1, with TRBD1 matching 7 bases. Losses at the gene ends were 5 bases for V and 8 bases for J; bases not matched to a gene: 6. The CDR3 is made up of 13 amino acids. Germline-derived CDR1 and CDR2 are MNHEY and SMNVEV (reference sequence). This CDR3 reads CASSGRQGYEQFF. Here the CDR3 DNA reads TGTGCCAGCAGTGGGAGACAGGGATATGAGCAGTTCTTC.

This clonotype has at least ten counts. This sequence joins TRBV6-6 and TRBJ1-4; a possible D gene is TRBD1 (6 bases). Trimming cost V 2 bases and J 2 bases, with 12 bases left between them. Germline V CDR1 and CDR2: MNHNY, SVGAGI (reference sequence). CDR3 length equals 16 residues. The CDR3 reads CASSYRMGATNEKLFF. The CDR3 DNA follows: TGTGCCAGCAGTTACAGAATGGGGGCTACTAATGAAAAACTGTTTTTT.

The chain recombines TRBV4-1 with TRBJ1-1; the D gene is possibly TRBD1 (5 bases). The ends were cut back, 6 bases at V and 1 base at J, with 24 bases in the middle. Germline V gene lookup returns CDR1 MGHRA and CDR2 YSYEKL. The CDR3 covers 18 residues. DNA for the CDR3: TGCGCCAGCAGAAAAGATACCGGCCCGGGACCTCAGAACACTGAAGCTTTCTTT. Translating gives CASRKDTGPGPQNTEAFF.

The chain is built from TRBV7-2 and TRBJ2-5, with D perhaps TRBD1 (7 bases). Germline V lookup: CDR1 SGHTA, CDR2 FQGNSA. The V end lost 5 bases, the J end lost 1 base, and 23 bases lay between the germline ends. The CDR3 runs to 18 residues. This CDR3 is CASSPGGGGGTGQETQYF. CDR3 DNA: TGTGCCAGCAGCCCCGGTGGAGGGGGCGGTACGGGCCAAGAGACCCAGTACTTC.

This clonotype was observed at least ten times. The CDR3 DNA sequence: TGCAGTGCCCACTCTAGCGGGAGATCGTACGAGCAGTACTTC. It yields the protein CSAHSSGRSYEQYF. The rearrangement joins TRBV20-1 to TRBJ2-7; 10 positions agree with TRBD2. The junction had 9 bases not matched to a gene; V was cut back by 6 bases and J by 4 bases. The CDR3 contains 14 residues. Germline CDR1 is DFQATT and CDR2 is SNEGSKA (reference sequence).

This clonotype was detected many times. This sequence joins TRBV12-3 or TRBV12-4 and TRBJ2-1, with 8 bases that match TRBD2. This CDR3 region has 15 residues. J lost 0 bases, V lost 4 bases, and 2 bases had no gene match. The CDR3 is CASSSSGYSYNEQFF. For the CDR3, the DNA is TGTGCCAGCAGTTCTAGCGGGTACTCCTACAATGAGCAGTTCTTC.

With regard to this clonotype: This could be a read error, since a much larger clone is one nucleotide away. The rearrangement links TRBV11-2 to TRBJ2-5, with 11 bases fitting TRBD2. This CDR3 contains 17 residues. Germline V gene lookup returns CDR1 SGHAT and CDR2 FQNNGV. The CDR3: CGSSFQTGTSGQETQYF. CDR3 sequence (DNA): TGTGGCAGCAGCTTCCAAACCGGGACTAGCGGACAAGAGACCCAGTACTTC.

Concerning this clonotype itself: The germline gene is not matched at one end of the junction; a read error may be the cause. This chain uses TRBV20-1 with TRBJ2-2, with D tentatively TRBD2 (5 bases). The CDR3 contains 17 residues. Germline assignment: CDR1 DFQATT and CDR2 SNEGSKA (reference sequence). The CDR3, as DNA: TGCAGTGCCATGGGGATGAAATCGAGAGGGAGAGCCGGGGAGATGTTTTTT. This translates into CSAMGMKSRGRAGEMFF.

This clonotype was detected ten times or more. The chain's CDR3 is CASSFGLGRETQYF. Here the CDR3 DNA reads TGTGCCAGCAGCTTTGGGCTAGGGAGAGAGACCCAGTACTTC. The chain uses TRBV7-9 and TRBJ2-5; possibly TRBD2 for D (5 bases). Trimming took off 3 bases at V and 4 bases at J, with 12 bases between the two ends. Germline V gives CDR1 SEHNR, CDR2 FQNEAQ (reference sequence). The CDR3 covers 14 residues.

CDR3 protein: CASSPKTSQDNEQFF. The CDR3 coding sequence is TGTGCCAGCAGCCCTAAGACTAGCCAAGACAATGAGCAGTTCTTC. V and J are TRBV5-4 and TRBJ2-1; 7 bases are a match to TRBD2. Germline V lookup: CDR1 SGHNT, CDR2 YYREEE (reference sequence). CDR3 size: 15 residues. The junction had 9 bases not matched to a gene; V was cut back by 4 bases and J by 5 bases.

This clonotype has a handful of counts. CDR3: CASSETDTSRGGRFF. The CDR3, as DNA: TGTGCCAGCAGCGAAACCGACACTTCTCGTGGGGGGCGGTTCTTC. This rearrangement joins TRBV5-4 to TRBJ2-1, with D possibly called TRBD1 or TRBD2 (6 bases each). The CDR3 sequence is 15 residues long. Trimming stripped 4 bases from V and 15 bases from J, with 26 bases between. CDR1 is SGHNT and CDR2 is YYREEE in the germline V gene (reference sequence).

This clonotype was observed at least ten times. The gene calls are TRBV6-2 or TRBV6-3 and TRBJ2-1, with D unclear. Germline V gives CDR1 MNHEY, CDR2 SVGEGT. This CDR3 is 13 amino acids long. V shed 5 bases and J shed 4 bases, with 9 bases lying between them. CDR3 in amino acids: CASSLLGYNEQFF. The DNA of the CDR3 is TGTGCCAGCAGTCTGTTAGGGTACAATGAGCAGTTCTTC.

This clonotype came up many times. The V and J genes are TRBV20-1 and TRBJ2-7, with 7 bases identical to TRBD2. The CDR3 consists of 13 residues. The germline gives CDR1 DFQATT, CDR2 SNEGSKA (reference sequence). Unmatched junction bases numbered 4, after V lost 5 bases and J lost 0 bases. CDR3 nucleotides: TGCAGTGCTCGAGCGGGGAACTCCTACGAGCAGTACTTC. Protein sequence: CSARAGNSYEQYF.

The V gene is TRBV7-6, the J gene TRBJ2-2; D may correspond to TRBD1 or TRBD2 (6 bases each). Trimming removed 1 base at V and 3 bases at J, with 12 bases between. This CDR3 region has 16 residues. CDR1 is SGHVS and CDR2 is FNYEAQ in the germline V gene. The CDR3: CASSLVGGSDTGELFF. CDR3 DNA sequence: TGTGCCAGCAGCTTAGTCGGGGGCTCGGACACCGGGGAGCTGTTTTTT.

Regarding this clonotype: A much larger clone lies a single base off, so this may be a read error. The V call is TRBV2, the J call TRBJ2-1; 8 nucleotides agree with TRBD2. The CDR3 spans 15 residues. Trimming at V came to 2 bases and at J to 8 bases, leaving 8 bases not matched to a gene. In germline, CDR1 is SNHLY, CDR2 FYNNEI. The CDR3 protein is CASSELSSGFDEQFF. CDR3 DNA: TGTGCCAGCAGTGAATTGTCTAGCGGGTTCGATGAGCAGTTCTTC.